This record covers a single T cell receptor (beta chain). CDR1 is SGDLS, CDR2 YYNGEE, per germline. V lost 0 bases, J lost 2 bases, and 6 bases lay in between. The CDR3 has 14 amino acids. These data are taken from a study of blood T cell repertoires in COVID-19. At the level of the study: From the United States, Italy and Spain came samples of acute and convalescent COVID-19. PBMCs, B-cell-depleted T cells, or T cells provided the cDNA or gDNA that made up the material.

In the original processing: Nucleated cell counts were estimated from reference gene primer amplification. Measured with immunoSEQ multiplex PCR; TCRdb has only the in-frame clones, and not every one. The D gene and trimming were derived from the DNA, and the V and J assignments and clone size from that table. In the table there are approximately 150,000 clones, just under 90% of which are singletons. Sequenced material: peripheral blood. V gene TRBV9 combines with J gene TRBJ1-3; D is possibly TRBD1 (6 bases). The clonotype was recovered from a woman between 50 and 59 years old with active or convalescent COVID-19. The CDR3 nucleotides are TGTGCCAGCAGCGTAGGACAGGCTGGAAACACCATATATTTT. It is translated as CASSVGQAGNTIYF.